This T cell receptor beta chain was sequenced for a study of blood T cell repertoires in COVID-19. Sequencing was performed with immunoSEQ multiplex PCR; in TCRdb, only in-frame clones are kept and a portion is missing. The sample contains a few hundred thousand clones, approximately 89% of which appear only once. Germline V gene lookup returns CDR1 SNHLY and CDR2 FYNNEI. This CDR3 has 15 residues. V was pared by 6 bases and J by 4 bases, with 6 bases of the junction left unmatched. The receptor was isolated from a woman aged 25 to 39 with COVID-19, enrolled during active disease. The sequenced sample was peripheral blood. The chain links TRBV2 to TRBJ1-5; 10 bases align to TRBD1. The CDR3 DNA reads as TGTGCCAGCAGGGCAGGGACAGGGGCTAATCAGCCCCAGCATTTT. Its translation is CASRAGTGANQPQHF.